This T cell receptor (beta chain) was observed in a study of T cell responses to AZD1222 COVID-19 vaccine. TCRdb's table, derived via immunoSEQ multiplex PCR, lists solely in-frame clones and lacks some. The data contain approximately 130,000 clones, roughly 92% of them singletons. It was second doses at about 4 or about 12 weeks that were pooled. CDR1 LGHDT and CDR2 YNNKEL come from the germline V gene (reference sequence). The CDR3 is made up of 15 amino acids. The V and J ends lost 1 base and 0 bases respectively, with 6 bases between them. Regarding this clone: Its target is unknown.

Overall study results and limits: Nearly half of spike-specific TCRs reportedly go after variant regions that carry no mutations. Vaccination with two AZD1222 doses was followed by a rise in Spike-specific TCR breadth and depth. Spike-spanning, vaccine-associated CD4 TCRs were dominant at 160-218 and 743-854.

Specimen: peripheral blood, collected 28 days after the second AZD1222 dose. This clonotype was sampled from an adult who received the AZD1222 COVID-19 vaccine. This rearrangement joins TRBV3-1 (or the pseudogene TRBV3-2) to TRBJ1-4; D call uncertain. In DNA form, the CDR3 reads TGTGCCAGCAGCCAAGTCCCCTCAACTAATGAAAAACTGTTTTTT. As protein: CASSQVPSTNEKLFF.